What follows are 13 T cell receptor beta chains derived from one specimen sequenced in a study of T cells after yellow fever vaccination. TCRdb called the 5' RACE reads again in MiXCR, with one record for every CDR3 protein. The top ten hold approximately 15% of the sample, which has hundreds of thousands of distinct CDR3 sequences, about a sixth seen once. The specimen was PBMCs, collected 4 to 6 days after the first yellow fever vaccination. These receptor sequences come from a man between 18 and 35 years old who received the YFV17D yellow fever vaccine.

V and J are TRBV18 and TRBJ2-7, with no clear D. From germline, CDR1 is KGHSH and CDR2 LQKENI. V dropped 2 bases and J dropped 12 bases, with 20 bases sitting between them. CDR3 size: 14 residues. CDR3 amino acids: CASSPWADSLQLYV. The CDR3 DNA follows: TGTGCCAGCTCACCATGGGCAGACTCTCTTCAACTGTACGTC.

V and J are TRBV6-5 and TRBJ2-7; tentative D call: TRBD1 (5 bases). The CDR3 is 15 amino acids. Trimming pared 0 bases from V and 6 bases from J, leaving 15 bases between. Germline V gives CDR1 MNHEY, CDR2 SVGAGI. The CDR3 DNA reads TGTGCCAGCAGTTACTCGCAGTTAGGGGATGGCGAGCAGTACGTC. Amino acids: CASSYSQLGDGEQYV.

This clonotype was seen many times. The rearrangement joins TRBV12-3 or TRBV12-4 to TRBJ2-7; 10 bases agree with TRBD1. J gave up 7 bases and V 5 bases, and 5 bases lay outside the gene matches. The CDR3 has 13 residues. CDR3 amino acids: CASSRDRGWEQYF. The CDR3 nucleotides read TGTGCCAGCAGTCGGGACAGGGGTTGGGAGCAGTACTTC.

This clonotype has a handful of counts. This chain joins TRBV10-3 and TRBJ2-2; the D gene is possibly TRBD1 (6 bases). V lost 10 bases to trimming and J lost 2 bases, with 17 bases between them. The CDR3 runs 15 residues. Germline assignment: CDR1 ENHRY and CDR2 SYGVKD. The CDR3 region has the DNA TGTGCCAGTCGGGGACACGGCATCAACACCGGGGAGCTGTTTTTT. It encodes CASRGHGINTGELFF.

The chain carries TRBV5-1 and TRBJ2-2; D not certain. Trimming cost V 2 bases and J 7 bases, with 3 bases left between them. CDR3 length equals 11 residues. The germline V gene encodes CDR1 SGHRS and CDR2 YFSETQ. The CDR3 loop is CASSFNGELFF. Written as DNA, the CDR3 is TGCGCCAGCAGCTTTAACGGGGAGCTGTTTTTT.

The chain carries TRBV5-4 and TRBJ2-1; D may be TRBD2 (6 bases). Germline V lookup: CDR1 SGHNT, CDR2 YYREEE (reference sequence). The CDR3 length is 13 residues. Trimming took 3 bases from V and 6 from J, leaving 10 bases between them. CDR3 residues: CASSYGLINEQFF. The DNA for the CDR3 is TGTGCCAGCAGCTATGGACTAATCAATGAGCAGTTCTTC.

This clonotype was picked up one time. The rearrangement joins TRBV18 to TRBJ2-7; D gene unclear. The CDR3 runs 15 residues. Germline values: CDR1 KGHSH, CDR2 LQKENI. V was trimmed by 1 base and J by 3 bases, leaving 13 bases between them. CDR3 bases: TGTGCCAGCTCACCACTGGAAGCCCCACACTACGAGCAGTACGTC. It is translated as CASSPLEAPHYEQYV.

This clonotype appeared many times. This chain connects TRBV7-2 to TRBJ2-1; possibly TRBD2 for D (6 bases). V was cut by 5 bases and J by 3 bases, with 11 bases left in between. Germline loops: CDR1 SGHTA, CDR2 FQGNSA. The CDR3 loop spans 14 amino acids. CDR3 amino acids: CASSGDSGYNEQFF. The CDR3 nucleotides are TGTGCCAGCAGCGGGGATAGCGGCTACAATGAGCAGTTCTTC.

This clonotype was seen a few times. The chain uses TRBV20-1 and TRBJ1-5, with 10 positions matching TRBD1. Trimming removed 4 bases from V and 5 bases from J; junction bases left unmatched: 2. The CDR3 is 13 amino acids. Germline V lookup: CDR1 DFQATT, CDR2 SNEGSKA (reference sequence). The CDR3 region is CSATGTGDQPQHF. In DNA, the CDR3 is TGCAGTGCTACCGGGACAGGGGATCAGCCCCAGCATTTT.

This clonotype was recorded many times. The J gene is TRBJ1-6, the V gene TRBV5-1; tentative D call: TRBD1 (6 bases). Between the trimmed V and J ends, which lost 2 bases and 9 bases, there was a span of 18 bases. This CDR3 region has 16 residues. Per germline, CDR1 SGHRS and CDR2 YFSETQ. The chain's CDR3 is CASSFGQRGQGSPLHF. CDR3 sequence (DNA): TGCGCCAGCAGCTTTGGTCAGCGGGGGCAAGGTTCACCCCTCCACTTT.

Worth noting for this clonotype: A read error is possible here, since a much larger clone lies one base away. The chain uses TRBV12-3 or TRBV12-4 and TRBJ2-7; TRBD1 agrees at 7 bases. V lost 7 bases, J lost 0 bases, and 3 bases stayed unmatched. This CDR3 has 13 amino acids. CDR3 loop: CASTGTDSYEQYF. The DNA of the CDR3 is TGTGCCAGCACCGGGACAGACTCCTACGAGCAGTACTTC.

In this sample, this clonotype turned up a few times. The V gene is TRBV7-3, the J gene TRBJ1-1, with TRBD1 as a possible D gene (6 bases). This CDR3 spans 15 amino acids. CDR1 SGHTA and CDR2 FQGTGA come from the germline V gene. V was cut by 0 bases and J by 1 base, with 9 bases left in between. The chain's CDR3 is CASSLTGAGNTEAFF. DNA of the CDR3: TGTGCCAGCAGCTTAACGGGGGCAGGGAACACTGAAGCTTTCTTT.

This clonotype was seen a few times. V and J are TRBV25-1 and TRBJ2-3; 12 bases line up with TRBD2. CDR1 and CDR2 from the germline V gene are MGHDK and SYGVNS. This CDR3 spans 17 amino acids. Trimming took 3 bases from V and 4 from J; bases not matched to a gene: 8. CDR3 in amino acids: CASSDPSSGGASDTQYF. As DNA, the CDR3 is TGTGCCAGCAGTGACCCGTCTAGCGGGGGGGCGTCAGATACGCAGTATTTT.